These 6 T cell receptor beta chains share one sample of origin, sequenced in a study of blood T cell repertoires in COVID-19. The method was immunoSEQ multiplex PCR; TCRdb's version includes in-frame clones alone and lacks a portion of them. This sample has 400,000 to 450,000 clones, with 75% to 90% found just once. Input material: peripheral blood. The receptors shown here come from a young woman with active or convalescent COVID-19.

The chain recombines TRBV19 with TRBJ1-6; the match to TRBD1 covers 10 bases. V trimming: 5 bases; J trimming: 0 bases; junction bases outside the gene matches: 10. Germline CDR1 and CDR2: LNHDA and SQIVND (reference sequence). This CDR3 has 19 amino acids. CDR3 sequence: CASSFSGTGDLSYNSPLHF. The CDR3 region has the DNA TGTGCCAGTAGTTTTTCCGGGACAGGGGACCTCTCCTATAATTCACCCCTCCACTTT.

This clone occurred a few times. The chain has TRBV5-5 and TRBJ2-1, with D possibly matching TRBD1 (5 bases). There are 13 residues in the CDR3. The V and J ends lost 4 bases and 6 bases respectively, with 11 bases between them. Looked up from germline, CDR1 is SGHKS and CDR2 is YYEKEE (reference sequence). DNA for the CDR3: TGTGCCAGCAGCACCTACAGGAGCAATGAGCAGTTCTTC. It is translated as CASSTYRSNEQFF.

The chain links TRBV18 to TRBJ2-7; the D gene is possibly TRBD2 (5 bases). CDR3 size: 15 residues. V lost 0 bases, J lost 3 bases, and 12 bases lay in between. Germline V CDR1 and CDR2: KGHSH, LQKENI. The CDR3 DNA reads TGTGCCAGCTCACCACCGTCACCGGGGATCTACGAGCAGTACTTC. This encodes CASSPPSPGIYEQYF.

The V gene is TRBV10-2, the J gene TRBJ2-2; D is possibly TRBD1 (6 bases). The CDR3 is 14 residues long. CDR1 is WSHSY and CDR2 is SAAADI in the germline V gene. V was trimmed by 2 bases and J by 4 bases, leaving 8 bases between them. The CDR3 DNA reads TGCGCCAGCAGTGAGATGGGGGCCACCGGGGAGCTGTTTTTT. It yields the protein CASSEMGATGELFF.

This chain uses TRBV5-1 with TRBJ2-5; 11 positions match TRBD1. The CDR3 runs 17 residues. J was trimmed by 1 base and V by 0 bases; bases with no gene match: 5. Germline CDR1 and CDR2: SGHRS and YFSETQ. This CDR3 is CASSLVGGQGVQETQYF. Written as DNA, the CDR3 is TGCGCCAGCAGCTTGGTAGGGGGACAGGGGGTCCAAGAGACCCAGTACTTC.

The chain has TRBV28 and TRBJ2-7; D call uncertain. The germline CDR1 and CDR2 sequences are MDHEN and SYDVKM. This CDR3 region has 15 residues. Trimming took off 6 bases at V and 1 base at J, with 16 bases between the two ends. Here the CDR3 DNA reads TGTGCCAGCAGCCTACAGATCGGCACATCCTACGAGCAGTACTTC. This sequence encodes CASSLQIGTSYEQYF.